The T cell receptor beta chain described here comes from a study of shared clonotypes between healthy human individuals. As for this clone: Its cognate antigen is unknown.

Sequencing was performed with immunoSEQ multiplex PCR; in TCRdb, only in-frame clones are kept and a portion is missing. The sample carries around 2.1 million clones, roughly 95% recorded once. V lost 5 bases and J lost 0; bases outside the gene matches: 6. The CDR3 runs 16 residues. Study-level findings and limits: In contrast to clonotypes shared by all four donors, non-shared clonotypes had lower generation probabilities.

The study separated CD4+ cells into CD45RA+ naive and CD45RA-negative memory subsets. Material for sequencing was naive CD4+ T cells sorted from blood. As to subset: CD45RA+ positively selected. This rearrangement joins TRBV5-3 to TRBJ2-3; 10 bases map to TRBD2. TRBV5-3 is marked as an open reading frame, function uncertain. This receptor was taken from a man aged 18 to 29 in good health. CDR3 bases: TGTGCCAGAAGTTCTAGACTAGCGGGTAGCACAGATACGCAGTATTTT. It codes for CARSSRLAGSTDTQYF.